These 15 T cell receptor beta chains originate from one sample sequenced in a study of cytomegalovirus exposure and HLA in healthy donors. PCR involved 60 Vbeta and 13 Jbeta primers. Profiling relied on immunoSEQ multiplex PCR, and the TCRdb table lists in-frame clones only, not all of them. In total, the table holds around 150,000 clones. Sequencing was performed on PBMCs. These receptor sequences come from a woman in her sixties or seventies in good health and CMV-seronegative.

V gene TRBV4-1 combines with J gene TRBJ2-5; 11 bases fit TRBD2. With 2 bases clipped from V and 6 bases from J, the junction kept 8 bases outside the gene matches. Germline V CDR1 and CDR2: MGHRA, YSYEKL. The length of the CDR3 is 16 residues. CDR3 sequence (DNA): TGCGCCAGCAGCCAACTTCCGACTAGCGGGGCGAAGACCCAGTACTTC. Amino acid sequence: CASSQLPTSGAKTQYF.

The chain is built from TRBV7-2 and TRBJ2-5; 8 positions agree with TRBD1. Germline CDR1 SGHTA, CDR2 FQGNSA. The trim removed 5 bases at V and 4 bases at J, leaving 9 bases unmatched. This CDR3 comprises 15 residues. The CDR3 coding sequence is TGTGCCAGCAGCCCCAGACAGGGGTGGTTAGAGACCCAGTACTTC. This gives the protein CASSPRQGWLETQYF.

This chain joins TRBV15 and TRBJ2-3; 9 nucleotides agree with TRBD1. The CDR3 runs to 16 residues. Germline trimming cut 0 bases from V and 4 bases from J; bases unmatched to any gene: 5. CDR1 and CDR2 (germline): LNHNV, YYDKDF (reference sequence). The CDR3 coding sequence is TGTGCCACCAGCAGAGAGGACAGGGGCGCCGCAGATACGCAGTATTTT. This codes for CATSREDRGAADTQYF.

This chain uses TRBV5-1 with TRBJ1-3; D is unclear. V dropped 1 base and J dropped 0 bases, with 11 bases sitting between them. The germline V gene encodes CDR1 SGHRS and CDR2 YFSETQ. CDR3 length: 16 residues. This chain's CDR3 is CASSLTPDSSGNTIYF. CDR3 coding DNA: TGCGCCAGCAGCTTGACACCTGACTCCTCTGGAAACACCATATATTTT.

The DNA for the CDR3 is TGTGCCAGCAGTTACCCTGGGGGGTTCCAAGAGACCCAGTACTTC. Amino acids: CASSYPGGFQETQYF. The chain uses TRBV6-5 and TRBJ2-5, with a tentative D call TRBD2 (6 bases). V lost 2 bases to trimming and J lost 1 base, with 11 bases between them. This CDR3 is 15 amino acids long. Germline V CDR1 and CDR2: MNHEY, SVGAGI.

This chain links TRBV2 with TRBJ1-5; D might be TRBD1 (5 bases). V gave up 5 bases and J gave up 2 bases, with 13 bases separating them. The CDR3 contains 15 residues. Per germline, CDR1 SNHLY and CDR2 FYNNEI. CDR3 nucleotide sequence: TGTGCCAGCAGTTCCGCCTGGGGGGGCAATCAGCCCCAGCATTTT. Its protein product is CASSSAWGGNQPQHF.

The DNA for the CDR3 is TGTGCCAGCGGGGGGGGAGCAACTAATGAAAAACTGTTTTTT. Translated, it gives CASGGGATNEKLFF. This chain links TRBV5-5 with TRBJ1-4; a weak D match, TRBD1 (5 bases). This CDR3 spans 14 amino acids. Trimming pared 7 bases from V and 0 bases from J, leaving 10 bases between. The germline CDR1 and CDR2 sequences are SGHKS and YYEKEE (reference sequence).

The rearrangement links TRBV6-5 to TRBJ2-3, with unresolved D. The CDR3 is 11 amino acids. Trimming removed 8 bases from V and 4 bases from J, with 7 bases in between. The V gene's germline CDR1 is MNHEY and CDR2 SVGAGI. CDR3 bases: TGTGCCAGCGCCGGGTCAGATACGCAGTATTTT. This gives the protein CASAGSDTQYF.

This sequence joins TRBV6-1 and TRBJ2-5, with 11 bases aligning to TRBD1. Per the germline V gene, CDR1 is MNHNS and CDR2 is SASEGT. Trimming cost V 2 bases and J 5 bases; bases outside gene matches: 10. The CDR3 has 17 residues. The CDR3: CASSEPGQGGTRETQYF. In nucleotides, the CDR3 is TGTGCCAGCAGTGAACCGGGACAGGGGGGAACGAGGGAGACCCAGTACTTC.

The chain uses TRBV5-1 and TRBJ2-3, with 7 positions matching TRBD1. This CDR3 has 16 residues. The germline V gene has CDR1 SGHRS and CDR2 YFSETQ. Trimming took 0 bases from V and 0 from J; bases not matched to a gene: 4. CDR3 coding DNA: TGCGCCAGCAGCTTGGTAAGGGACAGCAGCACAGATACGCAGTATTTT. Its protein product is CASSLVRDSSTDTQYF. Drawing the rest from reference TRBV5-1 and TRBJ2-3, the complete variable domain is KAGVTQTPRYLIKTRGQQVTLSCSPISGHRSVSWYQQTPGQGLQFLFEYFSETQRNKGNFPGRFSGRQFSNSRSEMNVSTLELGDSALYLCASSLVRDSSTDTQYFGPGTRLTVL.

The genes are TRBV6-1 and TRBJ2-2, with D hard to call. V was clipped by 10 bases and J by 1 base, with 16 bases between them. The germline CDR1 and CDR2 sequences are MNHNS and SASEGT. The CDR3 has 15 amino acids. CDR3 sequence (DNA): TGTGCCACCAAAGATTTTAGAGGGAACACCGGGGAGCTGTTTTTT. This encodes CATKDFRGNTGELFF.

The gene calls are TRBV11-2 and TRBJ1-5, with 7 bases lining up with TRBD1. This CDR3 is built from 15 residues. Germline values: CDR1 SGHAT, CDR2 FQNNGV. V was pared by 5 bases and J by 1 base, with 5 bases of the junction left unmatched. CDR3 in DNA: TGTGCCAGCAGCCCGCAGGGGGGAAGCAATCAGCCCCAGCATTTT. This translates into CASSPQGGSNQPQHF.

The CDR3 sequence is CASSGDLEGEQYF. The CDR3 bases are TGTGCCAGTAGTGGCGACCTCGAGGGCGAGCAGTACTTC. V gene TRBV19 combines with J gene TRBJ2-7; D possibly corresponds to TRBD2 (5 bases). The V gene's germline CDR1 is LNHDA and CDR2 SQIVND (reference sequence). V shed 5 bases and J shed 6 bases, with 14 bases lying between them. This CDR3 contains 13 residues.

This chain connects TRBV10-2 to TRBJ2-3, with D perhaps matching TRBD2 (5 bases). V dropped 6 bases and J dropped 0 bases, with 7 bases sitting between them. Germline V gene data show CDR1 as WSHSY and CDR2 as SAAADI. The CDR3 sequence is 13 residues long. The CDR3 DNA follows: TGCGCCAGCAGGGACTTCAGCACAGATACGCAGTATTTT. As protein: CASRDFSTDTQYF.

A note on this clone: In the same sample, other DNA sequences code for this CDR3. The chain is built from TRBV19 and TRBJ1-4; weak D call: TRBD1 (5 bases). CDR3 length: 15 amino acids. The germline V gene encodes CDR1 LNHDA and CDR2 SQIVND (reference sequence). V lost 6 bases, J lost 0 bases, and 11 bases lay in between. The CDR3 nucleotides read TGTGCCAGTAGGCGACAGCACTCAACTAATGAAAAACTGTTTTTT. Translation: CASRRQHSTNEKLFF.